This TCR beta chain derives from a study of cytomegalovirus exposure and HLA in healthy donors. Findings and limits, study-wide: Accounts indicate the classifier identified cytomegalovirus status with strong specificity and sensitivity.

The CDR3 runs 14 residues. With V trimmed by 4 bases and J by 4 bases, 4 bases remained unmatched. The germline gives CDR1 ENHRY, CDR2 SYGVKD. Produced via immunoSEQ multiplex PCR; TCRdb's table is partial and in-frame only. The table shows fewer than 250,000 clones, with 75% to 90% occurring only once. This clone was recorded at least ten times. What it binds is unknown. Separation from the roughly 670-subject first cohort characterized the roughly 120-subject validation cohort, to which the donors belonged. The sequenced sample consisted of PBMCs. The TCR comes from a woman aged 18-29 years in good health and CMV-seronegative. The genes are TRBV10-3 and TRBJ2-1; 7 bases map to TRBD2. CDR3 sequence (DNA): TGTGCCATCAGTGGGCGGGGGATTTACAATGAGCAGTTCTTC. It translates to CAISGRGIYNEQFF.